The 24 T cell receptor beta chains in this list originate from one sample, sequenced in a study of CD8 T cells in Susac syndrome. RNA in amounts of roughly 0.5 to 1 ug was reverse transcribed with random hexamers. MiXCR, run by TCRdb on the immunoSEQ multiplex PCR reads, gives a single entry per CDR3 protein. The table lists nearly 200,000 distinct CDR3 sequences, about 95% of them singletons. Sequenced: CD4+ T cells from PBMCs. Receptors originate from a human donor with multiple sclerosis.

The chain has TRBV2 and TRBJ2-5, with D tentatively TRBD1 or TRBD2 (5 bases each). The CDR3 extends over 15 amino acids. Germline-derived CDR1 and CDR2 are SNHLY and FYNNEI. V lost 11 bases and J lost 0, with 19 bases in between. The CDR3 region has the DNA TGTGCCGGGGCGGGCCTGGGGAGCTACCAAGAGACCCAGTACTTC. Its protein product is CAGAGLGSYQETQYF.

The chain couples TRBV30 to TRBJ2-3; D gene unclear. There are 15 residues in the CDR3. Trimming took 1 base from V and 2 from J, leaving 13 bases between them. Germline V gene data show CDR1 as GTSNPN and CDR2 as SVGIG (reference sequence). CDR3 in amino acids: CAWSGLDGFTDTQYF. CDR3 nucleotides: TGTGCCTGGAGTGGTCTGGACGGCTTCACAGATACGCAGTATTTT.

The chain joins TRBV9 to TRBJ2-5; D gene ambiguous. Per germline, CDR1 SGDLS and CDR2 YYNGEE. V lost 6 bases, J lost 2 bases, and 11 bases lay in between. The CDR3 sequence is 13 residues long. The CDR3 sequence: CASNNNDQETQYF. The CDR3 DNA follows: TGTGCCAGCAACAACAATGATCAAGAGACCCAGTACTTC.

This chain joins TRBV6-1 and TRBJ2-1, with 12 nucleotides matching TRBD2. This CDR3 is 18 amino acids long. V lost 6 bases and J lost 0; bases outside the gene matches: 9. CDR1 is MNHNS, CDR2 SASEGT, per germline. The CDR3 region is CASSLLAGGPSSYNEQFF. CDR3 in DNA: TGTGCCAGCAGCCTACTAGCGGGGGGCCCAAGCTCCTACAATGAGCAGTTCTTC.

The genes are TRBV30 and TRBJ2-1; no clear D gene. CDR1 and CDR2 from the germline V gene are GTSNPN and SVGIG (reference sequence). V gave up 6 bases and J gave up 15 bases, with 21 bases separating them. The CDR3 is 12 amino acids. The CDR3: CACFSTSPYWFF. CDR3 DNA: TGTGCCTGCTTTAGCACAAGCCCCTATTGGTTCTTC.

V usage is TRBV11-1 and J usage is TRBJ2-7; D is perhaps TRBD2 (6 bases). Germline lookup yields CDR1 SGHAT and CDR2 FQDESV (reference sequence). This CDR3 has 15 residues. Trimming left V 4 bases short and J 0 bases short, with 13 bases between. CDR3 protein: CASSSDYWSSYEQYF. The CDR3 DNA sequence: TGTGCCAGCAGCTCGGACTACTGGAGCTCCTACGAGCAGTACTTC.

The V gene is TRBV27, the J gene TRBJ1-2, with TRBD1 as a possible D gene (6 bases). The CDR3 is 13 residues long. Germline V gene sequence: CDR1 MNHEY, CDR2 SMNVEV (reference sequence). V was trimmed by 3 bases and J by 13 bases, leaving 18 bases between them. The CDR3 DNA sequence: TGTGCCAGCAGTTTTCGCCAAGGGACATCCCGCACCTTC. It is translated as CASSFRQGTSRTF.

The chain recombines TRBV15 with TRBJ2-6; D is uncertain. Germline CDR1 reads LNHNV; CDR2 reads YYDKDF (reference sequence). The CDR3 is 15 amino acids. V lost 1 base and J 0 bases, leaving 4 bases between the germline ends. CDR3 DNA: TGTGCCACCAGCAGAGCGGACTCTGGGGCCAACGTCCTGACTTTC. Encoded protein: CATSRADSGANVLTF. The variable domain in full, completed from reference TRBV15 and TRBJ2-6, reads DAMVIQNPRYQVTQFGKPVTLSCSQTLNHNVMYWYQQKSSQAPKLLFHYYDKDFNNEADTPDNFQSRRPNTSFCFLDIRSPGLGDTAMYLCATSRADSGANVLTFGAGSRLTVL.

The chain is built from TRBV6-5 and TRBJ1-2, with D maybe TRBD1 (6 bases). V was clipped by 5 bases and J by 2 bases, with 9 bases between them. The germline CDR1 and CDR2 sequences are MNHEY and SVGAGI. The CDR3 extends over 13 amino acids. As DNA, the CDR3 is TGTGCCAGCAGTCGCACAGGGAACTATGGCTACACCTTC. Translating it yields CASSRTGNYGYTF.

In this sample, this clonotype turned up once. This rearrangement joins TRBV7-9 to TRBJ2-5; 9 bases match TRBD1. V shed 2 bases and J 1 base; nucleotides not matched to a gene: 8. This CDR3 is 17 amino acids long. Looked up from germline, CDR1 is SEHNR and CDR2 is FQNEAQ (reference sequence). CDR3 protein: CASSLRTGDWSQETQYF. CDR3 nucleotide sequence: TGTGCCAGCAGCTTACGGACAGGGGACTGGAGCCAAGAGACCCAGTACTTC.

This sequence joins TRBV2 and TRBJ2-1; D is unclear. Looked up from germline, CDR1 is SNHLY and CDR2 is FYNNEI. The V end lost 6 bases, the J end lost 2 bases, and 8 bases lay between the germline ends. This CDR3 is built from 13 residues. CDR3 nucleotides: TGTGCCAGCAGGCAGCGAACCTACAATGAGCAGTTCTTC. Residues: CASRQRTYNEQFF. The whole variable domain, remainder taken from reference TRBV2 and TRBJ2-1, is EPEVTQTPSHQVTQMGQEVILRCVPISNHLYFYWYRQILGQKVEFLVSFYNNEISEKSEIFDDQFSVERPDGSNFTLKIRSTKLEDSAMYFCASRQRTYNEQFFGPGTRLTVL.

This clonotype is a singleton in its sample. The chain carries TRBV4-1 and TRBJ2-3; 7 bases are shared with TRBD2. Germline values: CDR1 MGHRA, CDR2 YSYEKL. The trim removed 8 bases at V and 3 bases at J, leaving 8 bases unmatched. The CDR3 is 14 residues long. The CDR3 DNA sequence: TGCGCCAGCCGGCGGGAGATAGCAACAGATACGCAGTATTTT. Its translation is CASRREIATDTQYF.

The rearrangement joins TRBV15 to TRBJ2-1; 9 bases are a match to TRBD2. Germline V gives CDR1 LNHNV, CDR2 YYDKDF (reference sequence). This CDR3 region has 19 residues. Trimming at V came to 1 base and at J to 4 bases, leaving 14 bases not matched to a gene. The CDR3 reads CATSRAVSLGTSGYNEQFF. CDR3 in DNA: TGTGCCACCAGCAGAGCCGTTAGTCTGGGTACTAGCGGGTACAATGAGCAGTTCTTC.

This chain connects TRBV7-9 to TRBJ2-1; D is tentatively TRBD1 or TRBD2 (6 bases each). The germline CDR1 and CDR2 sequences are SEHNR and FQNEAQ (reference sequence). The ends were cut back, 5 bases at V and 8 bases at J, with 19 bases in the middle. This CDR3 comprises 15 residues. The CDR3 spells CASSQGRGKVDEQFF. The CDR3 DNA reads as TGTGCCAGCAGCCAGGGGCGGGGAAAGGTCGATGAGCAGTTCTTC.

A single count supports this clonotype. The J gene is TRBJ2-7, the V gene TRBV7-8, with no clear D. The ends were cut back, 1 base at V and 2 bases at J, with 9 bases in the middle. The CDR3 totals 14 residues. Germline CDR1 is SGHVS and CDR2 is FQNEAQ. The DNA of the CDR3 is TGTGCCAGCAGCTTAGACTGGTCCGCCTACGAGCAGTACTTC. It translates to CASSLDWSAYEQYF. Together with reference TRBV7-8 and TRBJ2-7, the CDR3 gives the full variable domain: GAGVSQSPRYKVAKRGQDVALRCDPISGHVSLFWYQQALGQGPEFLTYFQNEAQLDKSGLPSDRFFAERPEGSVSTLKIQRTQQEDSAVYLCASSLDWSAYEQYFGPGTRLTVT.

V is TRBV30 and J is TRBJ2-6; 7 positions agree with TRBD1. This CDR3 spans 17 amino acids. With V trimmed by 0 bases and J by 0 bases, 5 bases remained unmatched. Germline V gene data show CDR1 as GTSNPN and CDR2 as SVGIG (reference sequence). CDR3 protein: CAWSVGQAHSGANVLTF. CDR3 sequence (DNA): TGTGCCTGGAGTGTAGGACAGGCCCACTCTGGGGCCAACGTCCTGACTTTC.

The V call is TRBV25-1, the J call TRBJ2-5; D possibly uses TRBD1 or TRBD2 (6 bases each). Looked up from germline, CDR1 is MGHDK and CDR2 is SYGVNS. CDR3 length equals 14 residues. V was pared by 1 base and J by 7 bases, with 13 bases between. The CDR3 bases are TGTGCCAGCAGTGAATCCCTAGGAGGGGGGACCCAGTACTTC. Its translation is CASSESLGGGTQYF. Filled out from reference TRBV25-1 and TRBJ2-5, the complete variable domain reads EADIYQTPRYLVIGTGKKITLECSQTMGHDKMYWYQQDPGMELHLIHYSYGVNSTEKGDLSSESTVSRIRTEHFPLTLESARPSHTSQYLCASSESLGGGTQYFGPGTRLLVL.

This chain connects TRBV27 to TRBJ2-7, with TRBD2 matching over 7 bases. Germline V lookup: CDR1 MNHEY, CDR2 SMNVEV (reference sequence). The V segment lost 11 bases and the J segment 4 bases; nucleotides outside the gene matches: 11. The CDR3 is made up of 13 amino acids. CDR3 loop: CAQRRGSRYEQYF. In nucleotides, the CDR3 is TGTGCCCAGAGGCGGGGGAGCAGGTACGAGCAGTACTTC.

The chain links TRBV20-1 to TRBJ1-4, with D tentatively TRBD1 (5 bases). Germline lookup yields CDR1 DFQATT and CDR2 SNEGSKA (reference sequence). The V gene lost 2 bases and the J gene lost 7 bases, with 14 bases spanning the gap. The CDR3 covers 14 residues. Here the CDR3 reads CSARRLIGTEKLFF. The DNA of the CDR3 is TGCAGTGCTAGACGACTCATTGGGACTGAAAAACTGTTTTTT.

The chain employs TRBV19 and TRBJ1-5; the D is unclear. The length of the CDR3 is 13 residues. Trimming pared 3 bases from V and 1 base from J, leaving 4 bases between. CDR1 and CDR2 from the germline V gene are LNHDA and SQIVND (reference sequence). CDR3: CASSMGSNQPQHF. The CDR3, as DNA: TGTGCCAGTAGTATGGGGAGCAATCAGCCCCAGCATTTT.

The rearrangement uses TRBV18 and TRBJ2-2; no clear D. Trimming removed 3 bases from V and 7 bases from J, with 12 bases in between. Germline V CDR1 and CDR2: KGHSH, LQKENI. CDR3 size: 14 residues. The CDR3: CASSPSSSNGELFF. As DNA, the CDR3 is TGTGCCAGCTCACCCTCGTCCAGTAACGGGGAGCTGTTTTTT.

The genes are TRBV11-2 and TRBJ2-4, with TRBD2 identical over 7 bases. J was trimmed by 8 bases and V by 5 bases; bases with no gene match: 12. This CDR3 spans 15 amino acids. The germline V gene has CDR1 SGHAT and CDR2 FQNNGV. The DNA for the CDR3 is TGTGCCAGCAGCCCAGCCAAGGCAGGGAGGGACATTCAGTACTTC. This gives the protein CASSPAKAGRDIQYF.

This rearrangement joins TRBV27 to TRBJ2-2, with TRBD1 matching 9 bases. Germline CDR1 reads MNHEY; CDR2 reads SMNVEV (reference sequence). There are 15 residues in the CDR3. Germline trimming cut 6 bases from V and 8 bases from J; bases unmatched to any gene: 10. This chain's CDR3 is CASRSWGQGSGELFF. Here the CDR3 DNA reads TGTGCCAGCAGGTCATGGGGACAGGGCTCAGGGGAGCTGTTTTTT.

The J gene is TRBJ2-1, the V gene TRBV20-1, with D possibly matching TRBD1 (6 bases). From germline, CDR1 is DFQATT and CDR2 SNEGSKA (reference sequence). This CDR3 contains 17 residues. Trimming stripped 3 bases from V and 0 bases from J, with 18 bases between. CDR3 region: CSARGRPGQGSYNEQFF. The CDR3 nucleotides are TGCAGTGCTAGGGGGAGACCGGGACAAGGCTCCTACAATGAGCAGTTCTTC.